Each of the 31 T cell receptor beta chains below was sequenced from the same sample in a study of blood T cell repertoires in COVID-19. Using immunoSEQ multiplex PCR, the repertoire was profiled, and TCRdb retains in-frame clones only, with some absent. The repertoire holds about 59,000 clones, with about 80% as singletons. What was sequenced was peripheral blood. All receptors derive from a man aged 55 to 70 with acute or convalescent COVID-19.

The rearrangement joins TRBV29-1 to TRBJ2-7; possible D gene TRBD2, 5 bases. V lost 0 bases and J lost 5, with 11 bases in between. The CDR3 contains 13 residues. Germline loops: CDR1 SQVTM, CDR2 ANQGSEA. Here the CDR3 DNA reads TGCAGCGTTGAAGAGGGGAGAGGAGACGAGCAGTACTTC. Amino acids: CSVEEGRGDEQYF.

This sequence joins TRBV5-6 and TRBJ1-5; unclear D gene. Germline lookup yields CDR1 SGHDT and CDR2 YYEEEE. Trimming removed 5 bases from V and 2 bases from J, with 8 bases in between. The CDR3 contains 13 residues. Here the CDR3 DNA reads TGTGCCAGCAGTTTCGGGGGCAATCAGCCCCAGCATTTT. As protein: CASSFGGNQPQHF.

The rearrangement joins TRBV27 to TRBJ2-1, with TRBD2 identical over 14 bases. Trimming removed 2 bases from V and 4 bases from J; junction bases left unmatched: 4. Germline CDR1 is MNHEY and CDR2 is SMNVEV (reference sequence). The CDR3 is made up of 17 amino acids. CDR3 coding DNA: TGTGCCAGCAGTTTAGGGACTAGCGGGGGAGCTTACAATGAGCAGTTCTTC. Translated, it gives CASSLGTSGGAYNEQFF.

The V and J genes are TRBV24-1 and TRBJ2-7; a weak D match, TRBD1 (5 bases). Germline V gene sequence: CDR1 KGHDR, CDR2 SFDVKD. Trimming left V 3 bases short and J 2 bases short, with 13 bases between. This CDR3 has 15 amino acids. The CDR3 sequence is CATSDPRTRAYEQYF. CDR3 sequence (DNA): TGTGCCACCAGTGATCCAAGGACACGAGCCTACGAGCAGTACTTC.

The table lists this clone with a few counts. The J gene is TRBJ2-3, the V gene TRBV6-1; possibly TRBD1 for D (5 bases). Germline CDR1 is MNHNS and CDR2 is SASEGT. The CDR3 is 14 residues long. V was clipped by 1 base and J by 0 bases, with 5 bases between them. CDR3 protein: CASSEDRSTDTQYF. The CDR3 nucleotides read TGTGCCAGCAGTGAAGACAGGAGCACAGATACGCAGTATTTT.

V is TRBV7-9 and J is TRBJ2-5, with TRBD1 as a possible D gene (6 bases). The V gene lost 5 bases and the J gene lost 5 bases, with 15 bases spanning the gap. Germline lookup yields CDR1 SEHNR and CDR2 FQNEAQ (reference sequence). This CDR3 contains 14 residues. CDR3 region: CASSPQGWGETQYF. In DNA form, the CDR3 reads TGTGCCAGCAGCCCACAGGGTTGGGGGGAGACCCAGTACTTC.

V gene TRBV27 combines with J gene TRBJ1-2; D is undetermined. V lost 4 bases to trimming and J lost 6 bases, with 12 bases between them. This CDR3 has 13 amino acids. CDR1 and CDR2 (germline): MNHEY, SMNVEV (reference sequence). The CDR3 DNA is TGTGCCAGCAGTTCCGAGGGCGACGATGGCTACACCTTC. Protein product: CASSSEGDDGYTF.

There are a few counts of this clone. The chain carries TRBV7-9 and TRBJ2-3; weak D call: TRBD1 (6 bases). V was cut by 6 bases and J by 2 bases, with 9 bases left in between. The length of the CDR3 is 13 residues. Germline V gives CDR1 SEHNR, CDR2 FQNEAQ (reference sequence). The CDR3 here is CASRAGDTDTQYF. In DNA, the CDR3 is TGTGCCAGCAGGGCAGGGGACACAGATACGCAGTATTTT.

V usage is TRBV7-9 and J usage is TRBJ1-3, with 8 bases aligning to TRBD1. Germline V gives CDR1 SEHNR, CDR2 FQNEAQ (reference sequence). V shed 4 bases, J shed 2 bases, and the junction held 7 bases outside the gene matches. The CDR3 consists of 16 residues. DNA for the CDR3: TGTGCCAGCAGCTCTTCAGGGGGCTTCCCTGGAAACACCATATATTTT. Its protein is CASSSSGGFPGNTIYF.

CDR3 protein: CASSSSLGHQNEQFF. The DNA of the CDR3 is TGTGCCAGCAGCTCGAGTTTGGGACACCAGAATGAGCAGTTCTTC. The chain links TRBV7-3 to TRBJ2-1; D is possibly TRBD1 (6 bases). The length of the CDR3 is 15 residues. Germline CDR1 and CDR2: SGHTA and FQGTGA. Deletions cut 4 bases from V and 7 bases from J, with 17 bases between.

The chain has TRBV4-1 and TRBJ1-5; D gene ambiguous. Per germline, CDR1 MGHRA and CDR2 YSYEKL. This CDR3 contains 15 residues. Trimming left V 5 bases short and J 0 bases short, with 11 bases between. The CDR3 protein is CASSLGSNSNQPQHF. For the CDR3, the DNA is TGCGCCAGCAGCTTAGGGAGTAATAGCAATCAGCCCCAGCATTTT.

This chain uses TRBV19 with TRBJ1-1; D remains unclear. V was cut by 1 base and J by 5 bases, with 8 bases left in between. The CDR3 spans 13 residues. Germline loops: CDR1 LNHDA, CDR2 SQIVND (reference sequence). CDR3 nucleotide sequence: TGTGCCAGTAGTATAGGTCCAGGAACTGAAGCTTTCTTT. Translated: CASSIGPGTEAFF.

The chain uses TRBV7-2 and TRBJ2-3, with 9 bases identical to TRBD2. Per the germline V gene, CDR1 is SGHTA and CDR2 is FQGNSA. The CDR3 extends over 15 amino acids. Unmatched junction bases numbered 4, after V lost 3 bases and J lost 3 bases. The CDR3 sequence is CASSFLAGVTDTQYF. CDR3 bases: TGTGCCAGCAGCTTCTTAGCGGGAGTTACAGATACGCAGTATTTT.

This clone has a handful of counts. Other DNA sequences in this specimen translate into the identical CDR3. This chain uses TRBV28 with TRBJ1-2, with 7 nucleotides matching TRBD1. Per germline, CDR1 MDHEN and CDR2 SYDVKM. The CDR3 consists of 12 residues. V lost 4 bases and J lost 7; bases outside the gene matches: 3. In DNA, the CDR3 is TGTGCCAGCAGTTCAGACAGGGTTGGCTACACCTTC. Protein product: CASSSDRVGYTF.

The count of this clone is one. The rearrangement joins TRBV5-1 to TRBJ1-4; no clear D. V lost 4 bases, J lost 6 bases, and 13 bases lay in between. CDR3 length equals 14 residues. Germline V gives CDR1 SGHRS, CDR2 YFSETQ. The CDR3, as DNA: TGCGCCAGCAGCGATCTCGGGAGGGATGAAAAACTGTTTTTT. As protein: CASSDLGRDEKLFF.

The gene calls are TRBV4-2 and TRBJ1-6; D may be TRBD1 (5 bases). The V end lost 4 bases, the J end lost 10 bases, and 11 bases lay between the germline ends. This CDR3 has 13 amino acids. The V gene's germline CDR1 is LGHNA and CDR2 YNFKEQ. The CDR3 protein is CASSRPGISPLHF. In DNA, the CDR3 is TGTGCCAGCAGCCGACCAGGGATCTCACCCCTCCACTTT.

The V and J genes are TRBV19 and TRBJ2-1, with TRBD2 identical over 9 bases. The germline V gene encodes CDR1 LNHDA and CDR2 SQIVND (reference sequence). The CDR3 consists of 18 residues. Trimming removed 3 bases from V and 9 bases from J; junction bases left unmatched: 18. CDR3 loop: CASSIPRAGGPGRGEQFF. Here the CDR3 DNA reads TGTGCCAGTAGTATCCCACGGGCGGGAGGGCCCGGGAGGGGTGAGCAGTTCTTC.

J is TRBJ2-7 and V is TRBV11-3; 9 bases align to TRBD1. This CDR3 region has 14 residues. The germline V gene has CDR1 SGHNT and CDR2 YENEEA. With 4 bases clipped from V and 6 bases from J, the junction kept 7 bases outside the gene matches. The CDR3 region has the DNA TGTGCCAGCAGCTCAACAGGGGGCGGAGGCGAGCAGTACTTC. Amino acids: CASSSTGGGGEQYF. Filled out from reference TRBV11-3 and TRBJ2-7, the complete variable domain reads EAGVVQSPRYKIIEKKQPVAFWCNPISGHNTLYWYLQNLGQGPELLIRYENEEAVDDSQLPKDRFSAERLKGVDSTLKIQPAELGDSAVYLCASSSTGGGGEQYFGPGTRLTVT.

The chain carries TRBV2 and TRBJ2-5; TRBD2 matches 12 bases. The CDR3 consists of 17 residues. The germline gives CDR1 SNHLY, CDR2 FYNNEI. V was clipped by 5 bases and J by 4 bases; unmatched bases: 11. CDR3 in DNA: TGTGCCAGCAGTCAAAAGAGACTAGCGGGAGATGGAGAGACCCAGTACTTC. Amino acid sequence: CASSQKRLAGDGETQYF.

The CDR3 DNA sequence: TGTGCCAGCAGCCTAGGACTAGCGGGAGTGCGAGGAGATACGCAGTATTTT. This encodes CASSLGLAGVRGDTQYF. The V call is TRBV7-2, the J call TRBJ2-3, with TRBD2 identical over 13 bases. The V gene's germline CDR1 is SGHTA and CDR2 FQGNSA. The length of the CDR3 is 17 residues. The trim removed 5 bases at V and 5 bases at J, leaving 10 bases unmatched.

In its sample, this clone was seen once. The V gene is TRBV28, the J gene TRBJ2-3; D remains ambiguous. CDR3 length: 13 amino acids. From germline, CDR1 is MDHEN and CDR2 SYDVKM. Here the CDR3 DNA reads TGTGTTACCTGCGACTCTAGCACAGATACGCAGTATTTT. This gives the protein CVTCDSSTDTQYF.

At least ten counts were recorded for this clone. V gene TRBV15 combines with J gene TRBJ2-2; D unresolved. Germline-derived CDR1 and CDR2 are LNHNV and YYDKDF (reference sequence). Trimming shortened V by 0 bases and J by 4 bases, and 9 bases separated the two germline ends. The CDR3 totals 15 residues. DNA for the CDR3: TGTGCCACCAGCAGAGAAATGGAGAGCACCGGGGAGCTGTTTTTT. Translation: CATSREMESTGELFF. The full variable domain, its missing parts supplied by reference TRBV15 and TRBJ2-2, is DAMVIQNPRYQVTQFGKPVTLSCSQTLNHNVMYWYQQKSSQAPKLLFHYYDKDFNNEADTPDNFQSRRPNTSFCFLDIRSPGLGDTAMYLCATSREMESTGELFFGEGSRLTVL.

In its sample, this clone was seen once. J is TRBJ2-2 and V is TRBV5-1; TRBD1 might be the D (6 bases). This CDR3 has 15 residues. V was cut by 3 bases and J by 1 base, with 10 bases left in between. The germline V gene has CDR1 SGHRS and CDR2 YFSETQ. Here the CDR3 reads CASSWTTGNTGELFF. In DNA, the CDR3 is TGCGCCAGCAGCTGGACGACAGGGAACACCGGGGAGCTGTTTTTT.

DNA of the CDR3: TGTGCCTGGAGTGTAATCAGGGGGCAAGAGACCCAGTACTTC. Amino acid sequence: CAWSVIRGQETQYF. The gene calls are TRBV30 and TRBJ2-5, with TRBD1 matching 7 bases. V lost 0 bases, J lost 2 bases, and 3 bases stayed unmatched. Looked up from germline, CDR1 is GTSNPN and CDR2 is SVGIG (reference sequence). The CDR3 totals 14 residues.

This clone has only one observation. The rearrangement links TRBV7-9 to TRBJ2-1, with 8 bases aligning to TRBD1. The CDR3 spans 15 residues. Germline trimming cut 5 bases from V and 0 bases from J; bases unmatched to any gene: 3. Germline V gene data show CDR1 as SEHNR and CDR2 as FQNEAQ (reference sequence). The CDR3 loop is CASSPGQGSYNEQFF. In DNA form, the CDR3 reads TGTGCCAGCAGCCCCGGACAGGGCTCCTACAATGAGCAGTTCTTC.

The rearrangement uses TRBV5-1 and TRBJ2-7, with 9 bases matching TRBD2. Unmatched junction bases numbered 1, after V lost 2 bases and J lost 1 base. Germline V lookup: CDR1 SGHRS, CDR2 YFSETQ. The CDR3 is 14 residues long. The CDR3 region is CASSFSGSSYEQYF. Here the CDR3 DNA reads TGCGCCAGCAGCTTTAGCGGGAGTTCCTACGAGCAGTACTTC.

The sample holds a few counts of this clone. The V and J genes are TRBV10-3 and TRBJ2-2; D call uncertain. This CDR3 spans 12 amino acids. Trimming pared 3 bases from V and 5 bases from J, leaving 4 bases between. The germline gives CDR1 ENHRY, CDR2 SYGVKD. The chain's CDR3 is CAISDQTGELFF. As DNA, the CDR3 is TGTGCCATCAGTGACCAGACCGGGGAGCTGTTTTTT.

The chain carries TRBV7-9 and TRBJ1-4, with 8 nucleotides matching TRBD1. Per the germline V gene, CDR1 is SEHNR and CDR2 is FQNEAQ (reference sequence). After removal of 8 bases from V and 11 bases from J, the junction contained 10 bases not matched to a gene. The length of the CDR3 is 13 residues. In DNA form, the CDR3 reads TGTGCCAGCCAGGGGGCGGCCGGGGAGAAACTGTTTTTT. Protein product: CASQGAAGEKLFF.

The gene calls are TRBV28 and TRBJ2-7; TRBD2 matches 11 bases. CDR3 length: 21 residues. CDR1 and CDR2 from the germline V gene are MDHEN and SYDVKM. The V segment lost 3 bases and the J segment 0 bases; nucleotides outside the gene matches: 19. CDR3 in DNA: TGTGCCAGCAGTTTGGAGCTAGACGGGACTAGCGGATCTTATAGCTCCTACGAGCAGTACTTC. Amino acids: CASSLELDGTSGSYSSYEQYF.

The genes are TRBV11-3 and TRBJ2-1, with TRBD2 identical over 9 bases. Unmatched junction bases numbered 10, after V lost 5 bases and J lost 5 bases. In germline, CDR1 is SGHNT, CDR2 YENEEA. The CDR3 totals 16 residues. CDR3 coding DNA: TGTGCCAGCAGCGCCCCGGGTCTAGCGGGGAACAATGAGCAGTTCTTC. Encoded protein: CASSAPGLAGNNEQFF. The complete variable domain, with remaining parts taken from reference TRBV11-3 and TRBJ2-1, reads EAGVVQSPRYKIIEKKQPVAFWCNPISGHNTLYWYLQNLGQGPELLIRYENEEAVDDSQLPKDRFSAERLKGVDSTLKIQPAELGDSAVYLCASSAPGLAGNNEQFFGPGTRLTVL.

This chain joins TRBV6-2 or TRBV6-3 and TRBJ1-5; 9 bases are a match to TRBD1. The ends lost 5 bases at V and 6 bases at J; junction bases unmatched: 5. The CDR3 is 14 residues long. The V gene's germline CDR1 is MNHEY and CDR2 SVGEGT. The chain's CDR3 is CASSGQGIGQPQHF. CDR3 coding DNA: TGTGCCAGCAGTGGACAGGGGATAGGTCAGCCCCAGCATTTT.